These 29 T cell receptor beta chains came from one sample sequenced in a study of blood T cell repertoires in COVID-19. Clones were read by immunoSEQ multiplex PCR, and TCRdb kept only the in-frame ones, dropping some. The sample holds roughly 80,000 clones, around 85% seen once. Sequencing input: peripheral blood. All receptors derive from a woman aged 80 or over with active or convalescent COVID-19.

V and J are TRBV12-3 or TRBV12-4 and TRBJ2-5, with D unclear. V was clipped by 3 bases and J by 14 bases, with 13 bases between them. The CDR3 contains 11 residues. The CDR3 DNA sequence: TGTGCCAGCAGTTTGGGCGCCACCGCTTACTTC. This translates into CASSLGATAYF.

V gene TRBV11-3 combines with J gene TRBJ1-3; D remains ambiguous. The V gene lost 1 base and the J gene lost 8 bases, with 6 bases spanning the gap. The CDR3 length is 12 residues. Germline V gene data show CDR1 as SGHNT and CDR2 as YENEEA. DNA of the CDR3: TGTGCCAGCAGCTTAGGAGTGGACACCATATATTTT. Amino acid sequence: CASSLGVDTIYF. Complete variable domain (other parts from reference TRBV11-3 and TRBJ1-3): EAGVVQSPRYKIIEKKQPVAFWCNPISGHNTLYWYLQNLGQGPELLIRYENEEAVDDSQLPKDRFSAERLKGVDSTLKIQPAELGDSAVYLCASSLGVDTIYFGEGSWLTVV.

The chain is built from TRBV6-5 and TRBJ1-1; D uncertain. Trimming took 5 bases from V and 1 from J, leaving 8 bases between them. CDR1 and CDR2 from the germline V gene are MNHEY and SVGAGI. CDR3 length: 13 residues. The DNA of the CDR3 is TGTGCCAGCAGTCAAAACAAGAACACTGAAGCTTTCTTT. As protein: CASSQNKNTEAFF.

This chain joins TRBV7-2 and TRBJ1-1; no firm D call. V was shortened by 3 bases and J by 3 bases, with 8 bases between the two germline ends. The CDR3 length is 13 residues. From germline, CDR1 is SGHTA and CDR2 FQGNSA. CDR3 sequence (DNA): TGTGCCAGCAGCTTGGAGGCATACACTGAAGCTTTCTTT. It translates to CASSLEAYTEAFF.

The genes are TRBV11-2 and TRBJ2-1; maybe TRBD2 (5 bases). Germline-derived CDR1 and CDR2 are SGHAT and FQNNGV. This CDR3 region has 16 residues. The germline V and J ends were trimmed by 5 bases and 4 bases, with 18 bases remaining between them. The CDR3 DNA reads TGTGCCAGCAGCACTGCAAATGGCGGGTCATACAATGAGCAGTTCTTC. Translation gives CASSTANGGSYNEQFF.

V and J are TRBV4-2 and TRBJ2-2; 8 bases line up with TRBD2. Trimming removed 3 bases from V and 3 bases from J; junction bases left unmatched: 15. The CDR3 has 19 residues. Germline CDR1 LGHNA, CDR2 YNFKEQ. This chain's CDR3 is CASSHPFIKRGPHTGELFF. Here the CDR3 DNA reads TGTGCCAGCAGCCATCCCTTCATCAAGCGGGGGCCGCACACCGGGGAGCTGTTTTTT.

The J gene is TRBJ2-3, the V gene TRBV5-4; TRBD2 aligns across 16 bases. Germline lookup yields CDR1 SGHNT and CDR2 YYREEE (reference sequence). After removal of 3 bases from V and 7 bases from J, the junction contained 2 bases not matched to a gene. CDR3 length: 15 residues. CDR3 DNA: TGTGCCAGCAGCTCGGGACTAGCGGGGGGGTATACGCAGTATTTT. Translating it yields CASSSGLAGGYTQYF.

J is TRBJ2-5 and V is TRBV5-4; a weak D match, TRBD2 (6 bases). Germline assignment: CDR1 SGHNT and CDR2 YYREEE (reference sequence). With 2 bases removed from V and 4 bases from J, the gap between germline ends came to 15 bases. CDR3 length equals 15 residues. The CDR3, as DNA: TGTGCCAGCAGCTTTGGAGGGGTTCGCCCAGAGACCCAGTACTTC. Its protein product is CASSFGGVRPETQYF.

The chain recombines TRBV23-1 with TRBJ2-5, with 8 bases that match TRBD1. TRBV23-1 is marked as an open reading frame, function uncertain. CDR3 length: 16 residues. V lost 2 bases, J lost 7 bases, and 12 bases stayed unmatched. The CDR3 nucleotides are TGCGCCAGCAGTCAAAAACAGGGGGTGAAAACGATGACCCAGTACTTC. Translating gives CASSQKQGVKTMTQYF.

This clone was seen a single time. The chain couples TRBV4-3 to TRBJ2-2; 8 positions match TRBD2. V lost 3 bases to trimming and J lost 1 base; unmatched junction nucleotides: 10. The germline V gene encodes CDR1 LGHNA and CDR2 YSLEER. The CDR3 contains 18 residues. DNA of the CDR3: TGCGCCAGCAGCCAGGAGTTCGTCACTAGCGGGAACACCGGGGAGCTGTTTTTT. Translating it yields CASSQEFVTSGNTGELFF.

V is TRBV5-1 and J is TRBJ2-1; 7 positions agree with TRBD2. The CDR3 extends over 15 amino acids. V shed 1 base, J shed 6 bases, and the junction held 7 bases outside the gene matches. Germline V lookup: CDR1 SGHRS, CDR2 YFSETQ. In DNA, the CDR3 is TGCGCCAGCAGCTTGCTAGTAGGCGGGGGCAATGAGCAGTTCTTC. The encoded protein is CASSLLVGGGNEQFF.

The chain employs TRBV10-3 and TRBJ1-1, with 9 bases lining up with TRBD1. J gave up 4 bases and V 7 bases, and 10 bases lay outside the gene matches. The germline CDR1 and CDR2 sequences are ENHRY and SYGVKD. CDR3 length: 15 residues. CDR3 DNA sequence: TGTGCCATCACTCCAACGGGACAGGGAGGCACTGAAGCTTTCTTT. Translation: CAITPTGQGGTEAFF.

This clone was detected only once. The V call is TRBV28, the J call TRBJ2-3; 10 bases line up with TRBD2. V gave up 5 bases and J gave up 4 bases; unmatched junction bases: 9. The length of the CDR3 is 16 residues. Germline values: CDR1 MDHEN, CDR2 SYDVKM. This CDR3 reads CASSKLSGRAPDTQYF. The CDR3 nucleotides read TGTGCCAGCAGTAAACTAAGCGGGAGGGCCCCAGATACGCAGTATTTT.

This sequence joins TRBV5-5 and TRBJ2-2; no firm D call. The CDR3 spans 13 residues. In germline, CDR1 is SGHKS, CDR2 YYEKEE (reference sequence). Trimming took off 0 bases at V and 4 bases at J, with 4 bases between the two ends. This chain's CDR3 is CASSLVLTGELFF. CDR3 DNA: TGTGCCAGCAGCTTGGTCCTCACCGGGGAGCTGTTTTTT. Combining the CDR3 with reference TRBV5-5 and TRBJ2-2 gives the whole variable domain DAGVTQSPTHLIKTRGQQVTLRCSPISGHKSVSWYQQVLGQGPQFIFQYYEKEERGRGNFPDRFSARQFPNYSSELNVNALLLGDSALYLCASSLVLTGELFFGEGSRLTVL.

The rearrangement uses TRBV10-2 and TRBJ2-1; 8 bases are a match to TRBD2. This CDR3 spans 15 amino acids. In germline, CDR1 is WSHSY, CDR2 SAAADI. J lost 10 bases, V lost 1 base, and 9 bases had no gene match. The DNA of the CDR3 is TGCGCCAGCAGTGAGTATGCAGCGGGAGAACGAGAGCAGTTCTTC. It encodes CASSEYAAGEREQFF.

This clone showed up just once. As DNA, the CDR3 is TGTGCCAGCAGGGGGGGACTAGCGGGGCCCGAGGAGCAGTACTTC. The encoded protein is CASRGGLAGPEEQYF. The chain uses TRBV11-2 and TRBJ2-7; TRBD2 aligns across 13 bases. CDR1 and CDR2 (germline): SGHAT, FQNNGV. The V gene end was trimmed by 6 bases and the J gene end by 7 bases; junction bases not matched to a gene: 9. This CDR3 comprises 15 residues.

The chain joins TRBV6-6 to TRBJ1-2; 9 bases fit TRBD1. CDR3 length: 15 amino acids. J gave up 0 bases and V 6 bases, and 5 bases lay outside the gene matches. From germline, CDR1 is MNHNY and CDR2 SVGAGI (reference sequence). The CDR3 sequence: CASRTTGGTNYGYTF. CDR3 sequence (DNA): TGTGCCAGCAGAACCACAGGGGGCACTAACTATGGCTACACCTTC.

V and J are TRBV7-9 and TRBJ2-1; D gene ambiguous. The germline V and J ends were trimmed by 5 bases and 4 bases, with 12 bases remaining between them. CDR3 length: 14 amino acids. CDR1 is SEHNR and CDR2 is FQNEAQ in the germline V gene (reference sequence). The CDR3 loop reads CASSRPSGYNEQFF. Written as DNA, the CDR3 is TGTGCCAGCAGCCGGCCCTCCGGGTACAATGAGCAGTTCTTC.

In DNA form, the CDR3 reads TGCGCCAGCAGCTTGGAGCTTACCGGGGAGCTGTTTTTT. It codes for CASSLELTGELFF. The V and J genes are TRBV5-1 and TRBJ2-2; no firm D call. There are 13 residues in the CDR3. V shed 0 bases and J shed 5 bases, with 5 bases lying between them. The V gene's germline CDR1 is SGHRS and CDR2 YFSETQ.

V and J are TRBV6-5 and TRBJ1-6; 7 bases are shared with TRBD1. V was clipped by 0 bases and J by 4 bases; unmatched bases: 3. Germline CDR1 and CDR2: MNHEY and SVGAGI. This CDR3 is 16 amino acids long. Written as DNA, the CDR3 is TGTGCCAGCAGTTACTCTCCGGGACAGTATAATTCACCCCTCCACTTT. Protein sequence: CASSYSPGQYNSPLHF.

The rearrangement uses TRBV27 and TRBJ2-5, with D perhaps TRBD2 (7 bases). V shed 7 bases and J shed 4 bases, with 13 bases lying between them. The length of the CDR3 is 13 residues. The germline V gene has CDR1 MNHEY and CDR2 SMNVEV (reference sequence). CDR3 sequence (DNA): TGTGCCAGCACCCGGGGGGCCAGAGAGACCCAGTACTTC. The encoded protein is CASTRGARETQYF.

The CDR3 region is CAAGTSHYNEQFF. Written as DNA, the CDR3 is TGTGCCGCCGGGACTAGCCATTACAATGAGCAGTTCTTC. V and J are TRBV19 and TRBJ2-1, with 9 positions matching TRBD2. J gave up 4 bases and V 11 bases, and 6 bases lay outside the gene matches. This CDR3 has 13 residues. Germline lookup yields CDR1 LNHDA and CDR2 SQIVND (reference sequence).

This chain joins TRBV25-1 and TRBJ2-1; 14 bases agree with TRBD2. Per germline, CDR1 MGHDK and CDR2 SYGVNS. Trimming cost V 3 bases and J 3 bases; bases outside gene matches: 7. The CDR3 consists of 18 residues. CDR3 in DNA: TGTGCCAGCAGTGATTCAAGACTAGCGGGGGGGCTCTACAATGAGCAGTTCTTC. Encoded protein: CASSDSRLAGGLYNEQFF.

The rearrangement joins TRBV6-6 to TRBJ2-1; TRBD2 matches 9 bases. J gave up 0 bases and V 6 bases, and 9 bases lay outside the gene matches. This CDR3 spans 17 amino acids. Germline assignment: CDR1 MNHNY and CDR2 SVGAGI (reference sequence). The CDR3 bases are TGTGCCAGCAGCCGAACGACTAGCGGTCTCTCCTACAATGAGCAGTTCTTC. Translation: CASSRTTSGLSYNEQFF.

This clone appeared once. The DNA for the CDR3 is TGTGCCAGCAGTCACAACATCGACAATGAGCAGTTCTTC. It yields the protein CASSHNIDNEQFF. The chain is built from TRBV28 and TRBJ2-1; D uncertain. Germline V gene sequence: CDR1 MDHEN, CDR2 SYDVKM. CDR3 size: 13 residues. Trimming took 5 bases from V and 5 from J, leaving 10 bases between them.

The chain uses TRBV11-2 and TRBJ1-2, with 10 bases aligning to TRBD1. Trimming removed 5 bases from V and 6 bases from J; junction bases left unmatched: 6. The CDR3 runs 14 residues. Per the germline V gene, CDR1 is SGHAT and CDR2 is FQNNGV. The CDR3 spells CASSPGQGMNGYTF. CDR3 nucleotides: TGTGCCAGCAGCCCGGGACAGGGGATGAATGGCTACACCTTC. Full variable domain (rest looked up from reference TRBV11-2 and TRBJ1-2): EAGVAQSPRYKIIEKRQSVAFWCNPISGHATLYWYQQILGQGPKLLIQFQNNGVVDDSQLPKDRFSAERLKGVDSTLKIQPAKLEDSAVYLCASSPGQGMNGYTFGSGTRLTVV.

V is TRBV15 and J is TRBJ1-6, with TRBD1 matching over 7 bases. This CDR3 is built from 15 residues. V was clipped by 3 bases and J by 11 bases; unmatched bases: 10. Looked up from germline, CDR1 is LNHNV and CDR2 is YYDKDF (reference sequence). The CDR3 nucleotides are TGTGCCACCAGCAGGAGGGACAGAGCCTTCCCACCCCTCCACTTT. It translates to CATSRRDRAFPPLHF.

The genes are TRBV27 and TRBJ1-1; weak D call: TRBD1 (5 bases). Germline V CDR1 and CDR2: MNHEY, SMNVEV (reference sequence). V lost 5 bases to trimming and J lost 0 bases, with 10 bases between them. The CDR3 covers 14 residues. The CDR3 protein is CASSGSTVNTEAFF. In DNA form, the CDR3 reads TGTGCCAGCAGTGGATCGACAGTGAACACTGAAGCTTTCTTT.

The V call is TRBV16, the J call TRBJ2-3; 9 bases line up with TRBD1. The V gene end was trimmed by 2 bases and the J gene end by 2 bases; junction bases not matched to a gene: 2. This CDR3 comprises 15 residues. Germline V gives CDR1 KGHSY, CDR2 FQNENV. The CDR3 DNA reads TGTGCCAGCAGCCAAGGACAGGGGAACACAGATACGCAGTATTTT. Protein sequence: CASSQGQGNTDTQYF.